The T cell receptor (beta chain) described here comes from a study of blood T cell repertoires in COVID-19 (TCRdb year 2020). General notes on the study: Samples covering the acute and convalescent phases of COVID-19 were provided by collaborators in the United States, Italy and Spain. The prospective study material was composed of cDNA or gDNA derived from T cells, B-cell-depleted T cells, or PBMCs. The samples were drawn from the first 160 participants of the ongoing ImmuneRACE study and from 1,254 subjects provided by 6 global collaborators. Deeply sampled blood TCRbeta repertoires from subjects exposed to, actively infected with, or recovered from COVID-19 were included in the dataset. Nearly every sample came with metadata listing a de-identified subject ID, COVID-19 status, age in years and sex. Where available, HLA class I and class II types were obtained from metadata supplied by the sample provider rather than from assay-based typing. The repertoires were released in a freely available public database intended as a resource for research on the immune response to SARS-CoV-2. On the study overall, not on this receptor specifically: Clinical and demographic metadata were provided uncurated, with the amount varying by source and participant.

The collaborating institutions used their own protocols to collect whole blood in K2EDTA tubes. Collaborator samples were shipped for TCRbeta analysis as frozen whole blood, isolated PBMCs, or DNA extracted from either sample type. About this clone: It lacks a known antigen. One base away there is no much larger clone; base qualities are not given.

V is reduced by 2 bases and J by 7 bases, leaving a spacing of 4 bases between them. Based on the germline V gene, the CDR1 and CDR2 sequences are ENHRY and SYGVKD. Taken from cysteine to phenylalanine, the CDR3 has 11 residues. Of the read, only the CDR3 DNA is kept; its 33 bases are in frame from base 1. TCRbeta CDR3 regions were amplified from genomic DNA by means of the immunoSEQ Assay, a bias-controlled multiplex PCR. Processing in the source paper ran as follows. Within the assay, amplification of reference gene primers was used to estimate how many nucleated cells each sample contained. Sequence reads were collapsed and filtered to measure the absolute abundance of every unique TCRbeta CDR3 rearrangement. For each sample, productive Simpson clonality was calculated as the square root of Simpson's diversity index across productive rearrangements. TCRdb holds this immuneACCESS table with in-frame rearrangements only. Some clones are missing; in checked studies, unresolved V genes explain under half, and the rest has no known cause. From that table come the V and J calls and clone size; the DNA was used to work out D and trimming. Recorded for this sample are about 150,000 clones; 65% to 80% of them occurred a single time. The ten largest clones represent about 4% of the sample.

This clonotype was obtained from a man in his 60s with acute or convalescent COVID-19. The chain was built from TRBV10-3 and TRBJ2-3; no D gene can be assigned with confidence. The sequenced sample was peripheral blood. CDR3 sequence: CAISEVNTQYF. The nucleotide sequence is given as TGTGCCATCAGTGAGGTCAATACGCAGTATTTT.